This TCR beta chain appears in the sequencing data of a study of tumor-infiltrating lymphocytes in primary liver carcinoma. Turning to the study itself: Every patient in the cohort had a primary liver carcinoma. That carcinoma was treated by surgical resection. The neoplasms were of stage T1-T3 N0M0, with dimensions of about 4.2 to 11 cm across.

Per germline, CDR1 MGHRA and CDR2 YSYEKL. The CDR3 totals 16 residues. V shed 1 base and J 2 bases; nucleotides not matched to a gene: 7. The authors made TCR beta cDNA from approximately 500 ng total RNA with a constant-region primer. Generation of the TCR beta libraries relied on three nested multiplex PCR rounds using slightly modified ARM-PCR. For around 9 cycles apiece, the opening two PCR rounds ran with TRBV1-TRBV30 forward primers and a C-beta reverse primer. One entry per CDR3 protein, called by TCRdb with MiXCR from the multiplex PCR reads. In the table there are 300,000 to 350,000 distinct CDR3 sequences, roughly two thirds of which are singletons. Germline DNA was also extracted, while the blood RNA originated from unsorted whole blood. Donors were untreated and chronically infected with HBV. It was before surgery that around 4 milliliters of peripheral blood were collected. Ten or more counts support this clonotype.

Source material: peripheral blood. This chain uses TRBV4-1 with TRBJ2-5; 7 bases map to TRBD1. This clonotype was sampled from a middle-aged man with primary liver carcinoma and hepatitis B virus infection. CDR3 in amino acids: CASSQAPGDSQETQYF. The CDR3 coding sequence is TGCGCCAGCAGCCAAGCTCCCGGGGACAGTCAAGAGACCCAGTACTTC.